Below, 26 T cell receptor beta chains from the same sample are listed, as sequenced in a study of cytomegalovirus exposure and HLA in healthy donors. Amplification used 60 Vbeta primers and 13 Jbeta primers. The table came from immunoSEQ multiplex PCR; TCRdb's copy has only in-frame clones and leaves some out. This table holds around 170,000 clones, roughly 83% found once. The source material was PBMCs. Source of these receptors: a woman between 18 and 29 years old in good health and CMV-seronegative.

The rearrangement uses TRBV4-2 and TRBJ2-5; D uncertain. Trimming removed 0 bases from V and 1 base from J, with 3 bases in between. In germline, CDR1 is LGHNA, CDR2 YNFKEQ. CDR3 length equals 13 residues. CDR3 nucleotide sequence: TGTGCCAGCAGCCAAGACATCCAAGAGACCCAGTACTTC. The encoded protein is CASSQDIQETQYF.

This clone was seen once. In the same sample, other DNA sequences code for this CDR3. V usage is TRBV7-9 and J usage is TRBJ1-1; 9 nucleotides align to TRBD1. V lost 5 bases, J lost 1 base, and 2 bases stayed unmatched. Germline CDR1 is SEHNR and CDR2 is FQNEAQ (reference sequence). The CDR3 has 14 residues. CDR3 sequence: CASSPTGGNTEAFF. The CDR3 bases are TGTGCCAGCAGCCCGACAGGGGGGAACACTGAAGCTTTCTTT. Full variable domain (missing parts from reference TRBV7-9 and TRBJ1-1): DTGVSQNPRHKITKRGQNVTFRCDPISEHNRLYWYRQTLGQGPEFLTYFQNEAQLEKSRLLSDRFSAERPKGSFSTLEIQRTEQGDSAMYLCASSPTGGNTEAFFGQGTRLTVV.

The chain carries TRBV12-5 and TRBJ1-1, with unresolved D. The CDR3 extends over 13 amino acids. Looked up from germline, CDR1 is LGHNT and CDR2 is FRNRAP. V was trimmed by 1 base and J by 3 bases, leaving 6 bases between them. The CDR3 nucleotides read TGTGCTAGTGGTTTGGCCCTATACACTGAAGCTTTCTTT. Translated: CASGLALYTEAFF.

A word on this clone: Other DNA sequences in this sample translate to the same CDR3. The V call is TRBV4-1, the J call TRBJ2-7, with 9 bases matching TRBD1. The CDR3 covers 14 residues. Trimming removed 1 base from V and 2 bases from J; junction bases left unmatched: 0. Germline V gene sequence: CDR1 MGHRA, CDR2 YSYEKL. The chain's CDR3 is CASSQGQGAYEQYF. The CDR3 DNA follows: TGCGCCAGCAGCCAAGGACAGGGGGCCTACGAGCAGTACTTC.

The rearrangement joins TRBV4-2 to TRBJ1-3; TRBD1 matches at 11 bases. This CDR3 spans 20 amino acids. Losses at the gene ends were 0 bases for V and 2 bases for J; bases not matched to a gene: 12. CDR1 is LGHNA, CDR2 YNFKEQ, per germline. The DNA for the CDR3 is TGTGCCAGCAGCCAAGAGCCAGGACAGGGGGCCTTAACTACTGGAAACACCATATATTTT. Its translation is CASSQEPGQGALTTGNTIYF.

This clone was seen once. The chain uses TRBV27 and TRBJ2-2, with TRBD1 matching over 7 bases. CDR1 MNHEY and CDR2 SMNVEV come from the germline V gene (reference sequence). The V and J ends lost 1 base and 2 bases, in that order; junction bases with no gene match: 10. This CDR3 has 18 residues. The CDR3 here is CASSLWGPNRGNTGELFF. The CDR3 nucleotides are TGTGCCAGCAGTTTATGGGGTCCCAACAGGGGAAACACCGGGGAGCTGTTTTTT.

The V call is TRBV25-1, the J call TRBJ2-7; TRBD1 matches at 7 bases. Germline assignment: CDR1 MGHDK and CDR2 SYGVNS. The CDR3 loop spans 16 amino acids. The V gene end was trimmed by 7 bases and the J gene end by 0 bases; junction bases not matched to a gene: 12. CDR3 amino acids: CASTPPGDRDSYEQYF. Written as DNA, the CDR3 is TGTGCCAGCACCCCGCCCGGAGACAGGGACTCCTACGAGCAGTACTTC.

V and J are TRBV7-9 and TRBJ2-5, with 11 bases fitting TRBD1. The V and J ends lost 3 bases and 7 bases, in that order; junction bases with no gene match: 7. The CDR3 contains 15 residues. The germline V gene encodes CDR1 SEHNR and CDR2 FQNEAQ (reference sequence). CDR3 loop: CASSFPRDRGVTQYF. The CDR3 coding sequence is TGTGCCAGCAGCTTCCCCCGGGACAGGGGGGTGACCCAGTACTTC.

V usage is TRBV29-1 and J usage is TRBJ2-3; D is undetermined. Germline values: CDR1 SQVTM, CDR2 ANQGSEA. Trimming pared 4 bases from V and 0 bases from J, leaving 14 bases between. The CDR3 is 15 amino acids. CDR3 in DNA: TGCAGCGTTGTCACACATCCGTCTAGCACAGATACGCAGTATTTT. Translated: CSVVTHPSSTDTQYF.

The CDR3 is CASSSSTSGGGTDTQYF. In nucleotides, the CDR3 is TGTGCCAGCAGCTCTTCGACTAGCGGGGGAGGAACAGATACGCAGTATTTT. V is TRBV11-3 and J is TRBJ2-3; TRBD2 matches 12 bases. Germline trimming cut 4 bases from V and 3 bases from J; bases unmatched to any gene: 8. CDR1 and CDR2 (germline): SGHNT, YENEEA. The length of the CDR3 is 17 residues.

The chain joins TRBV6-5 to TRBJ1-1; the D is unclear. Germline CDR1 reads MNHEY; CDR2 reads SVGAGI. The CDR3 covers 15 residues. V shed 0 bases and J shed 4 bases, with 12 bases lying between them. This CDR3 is CASSYSGGRGTEAFF. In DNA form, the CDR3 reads TGTGCCAGCAGTTACTCTGGAGGGCGCGGCACTGAAGCTTTCTTT.

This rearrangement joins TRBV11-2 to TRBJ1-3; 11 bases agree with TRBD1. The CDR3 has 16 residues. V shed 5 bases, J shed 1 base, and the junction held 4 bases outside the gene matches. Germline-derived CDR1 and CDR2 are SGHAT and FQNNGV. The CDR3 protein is CASSPGDRGSGNTIYF. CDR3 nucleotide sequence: TGTGCCAGCAGCCCAGGGGACAGGGGGTCTGGAAACACCATATATTTT. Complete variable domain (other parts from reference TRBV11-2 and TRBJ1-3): EAGVAQSPRYKIIEKRQSVAFWCNPISGHATLYWYQQILGQGPKLLIQFQNNGVVDDSQLPKDRFSAERLKGVDSTLKIQPAKLEDSAVYLCASSPGDRGSGNTIYFGEGSWLTVV.

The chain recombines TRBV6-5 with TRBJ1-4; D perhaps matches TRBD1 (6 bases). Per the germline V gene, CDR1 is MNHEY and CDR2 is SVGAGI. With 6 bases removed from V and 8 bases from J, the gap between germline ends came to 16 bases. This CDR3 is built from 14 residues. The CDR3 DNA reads TGTGCCAGCAGGTCCGGGACATGGAAAGAAAAACTGTTTTTT. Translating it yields CASRSGTWKEKLFF.

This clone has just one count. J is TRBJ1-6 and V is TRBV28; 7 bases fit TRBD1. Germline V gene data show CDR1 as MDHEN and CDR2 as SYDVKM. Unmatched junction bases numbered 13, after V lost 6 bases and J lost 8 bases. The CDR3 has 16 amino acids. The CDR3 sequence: CASRPPQGGGDSPLHF. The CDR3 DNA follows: TGTGCCAGCAGGCCTCCCCAGGGGGGTGGTGATTCACCCCTCCACTTT.

The CDR3 spells CASSPGRGGDTIYF. CDR3 sequence (DNA): TGCGCCAGCAGCCCCGGTAGGGGAGGTGACACCATATATTTT. V is TRBV5-1 and J is TRBJ1-3; D is perhaps TRBD1 (5 bases). There are 14 residues in the CDR3. CDR1 is SGHRS, CDR2 YFSETQ, per germline. With 4 bases removed from V and 8 bases from J, the gap between germline ends came to 16 bases.

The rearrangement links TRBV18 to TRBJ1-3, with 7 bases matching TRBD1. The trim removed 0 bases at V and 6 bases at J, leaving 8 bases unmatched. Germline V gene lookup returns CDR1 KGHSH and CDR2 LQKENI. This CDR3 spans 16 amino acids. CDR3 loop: CASSPPSRQGENTIYF. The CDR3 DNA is TGTGCCAGCTCACCACCGTCACGGCAGGGGGAAAACACCATATATTTT.

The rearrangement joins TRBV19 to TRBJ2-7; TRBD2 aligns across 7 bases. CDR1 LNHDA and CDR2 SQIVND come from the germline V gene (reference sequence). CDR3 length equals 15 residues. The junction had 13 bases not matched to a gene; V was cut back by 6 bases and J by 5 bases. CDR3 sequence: CASSLPGRERDEQYF. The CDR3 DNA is TGTGCCAGTAGCCTCCCGGGGAGGGAGAGGGACGAGCAGTACTTC. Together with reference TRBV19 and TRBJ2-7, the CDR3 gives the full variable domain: DGGITQSPKYLFRKEGQNVTLSCEQNLNHDAMYWYRQDPGQGLRLIYYSQIVNDFQKGDIAEGYSVSREKKESFPLTVTSAQKNPTAFYLCASSLPGRERDEQYFGPGTRLTVT.

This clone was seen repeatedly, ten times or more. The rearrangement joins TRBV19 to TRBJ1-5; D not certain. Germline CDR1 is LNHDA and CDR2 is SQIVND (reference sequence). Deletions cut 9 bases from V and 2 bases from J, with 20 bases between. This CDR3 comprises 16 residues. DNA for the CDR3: TGTGCCAGCACCTCGGTCGGGGAGGGCGGCAATCAGCCCCAGCATTTT. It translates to CASTSVGEGGNQPQHF.

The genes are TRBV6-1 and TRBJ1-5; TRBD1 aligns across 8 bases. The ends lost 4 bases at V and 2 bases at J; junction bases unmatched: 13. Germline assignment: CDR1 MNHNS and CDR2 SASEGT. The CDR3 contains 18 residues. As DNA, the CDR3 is TGTGCCAGCAGTGCCGTCAAATCAGGGGGCTCGGGCAATCAGCCCCAGCATTTT. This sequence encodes CASSAVKSGGSGNQPQHF.

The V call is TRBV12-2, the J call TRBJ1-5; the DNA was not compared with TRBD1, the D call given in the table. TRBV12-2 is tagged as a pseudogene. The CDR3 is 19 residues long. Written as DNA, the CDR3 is TGTGCAAGTCGCTCACACTACGAACCCAGGGTGTTGGAAAATCAGCCCCAGCATTTT. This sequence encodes CASRSHYEPRVLENQPQHF.

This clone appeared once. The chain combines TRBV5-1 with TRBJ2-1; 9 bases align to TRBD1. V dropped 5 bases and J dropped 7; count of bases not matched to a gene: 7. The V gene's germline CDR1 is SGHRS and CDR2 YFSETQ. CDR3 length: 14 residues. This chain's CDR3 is CASSSGTGRNEQFF. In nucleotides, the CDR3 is TGCGCCAGCAGTTCTGGGACAGGGAGGAATGAGCAGTTCTTC. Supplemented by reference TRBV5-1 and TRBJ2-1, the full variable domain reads KAGVTQTPRYLIKTRGQQVTLSCSPISGHRSVSWYQQTPGQGLQFLFEYFSETQRNKGNFPGRFSGRQFSNSRSEMNVSTLELGDSALYLCASSSGTGRNEQFFGPGTRLTVL.

The CDR3 nucleotides read TGTGCCAGCAGCCAGCCGGGACAGAAATCCTACGAGCAGTACTTC. This codes for CASSQPGQKSYEQYF. The rearrangement links TRBV14 to TRBJ2-7; 7 bases agree with TRBD1. The CDR3 length is 15 residues. CDR1 is SGHDN, CDR2 FVKESK, per germline. After removal of 3 bases from V and 1 base from J, the junction contained 6 bases not matched to a gene.

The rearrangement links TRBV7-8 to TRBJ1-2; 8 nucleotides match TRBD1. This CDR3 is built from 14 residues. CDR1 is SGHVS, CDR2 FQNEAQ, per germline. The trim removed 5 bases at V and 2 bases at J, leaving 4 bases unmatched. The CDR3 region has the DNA TGTGCCAGCAGCCTTAGGACAGGGAACTATGGCTACACCTTC. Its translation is CASSLRTGNYGYTF.

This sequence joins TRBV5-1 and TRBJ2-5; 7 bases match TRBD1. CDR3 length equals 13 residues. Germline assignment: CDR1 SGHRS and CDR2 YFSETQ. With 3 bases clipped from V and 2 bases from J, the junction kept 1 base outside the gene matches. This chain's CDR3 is CASSWTGQETQYF. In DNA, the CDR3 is TGCGCCAGCAGCTGGACAGGACAAGAGACCCAGTACTTC.

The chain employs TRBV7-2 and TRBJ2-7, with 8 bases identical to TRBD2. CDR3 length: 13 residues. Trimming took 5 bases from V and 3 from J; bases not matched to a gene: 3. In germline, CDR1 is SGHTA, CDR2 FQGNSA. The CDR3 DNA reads TGTGCCAGCAGCGCCGCGGGGGGCTACGAGCAGTACTTC. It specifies CASSAAGGYEQYF.

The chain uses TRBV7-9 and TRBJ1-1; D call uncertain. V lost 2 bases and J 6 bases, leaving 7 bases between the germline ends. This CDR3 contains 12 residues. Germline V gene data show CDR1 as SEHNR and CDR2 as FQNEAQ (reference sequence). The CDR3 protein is CASSLRRSEAFF. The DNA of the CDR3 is TGTGCCAGCAGCTTACGCCGGTCTGAAGCTTTCTTT.